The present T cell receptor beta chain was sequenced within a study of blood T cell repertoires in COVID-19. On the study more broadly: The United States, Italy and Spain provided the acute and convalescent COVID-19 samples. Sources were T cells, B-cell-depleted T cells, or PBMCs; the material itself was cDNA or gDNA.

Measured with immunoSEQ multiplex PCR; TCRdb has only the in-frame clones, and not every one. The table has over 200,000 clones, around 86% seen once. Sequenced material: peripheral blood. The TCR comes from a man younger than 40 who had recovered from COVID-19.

The CDR3 protein is CASSLNRGQGKAFF. CDR3 sequence (DNA): TGTGCCAGCAGTTTGAACCGCGGACAGGGTAAAGCTTTCTTT. The chain couples TRBV27 to TRBJ1-1, with 8 bases that match TRBD1. CDR1 and CDR2 from the germline V gene are MNHEY and SMNVEV (reference sequence). This CDR3 has 14 amino acids. J gave up 9 bases and V 3 bases, and 9 bases lay outside the gene matches.